Sequencing of this T cell receptor (beta chain) was carried out in a study of cytomegalovirus exposure and HLA in healthy donors. General study findings and limits: The study dropped some indistinguishable V segments, TRBV6-2 and TRBV6-3 among them.

PCR employed 60 Vbeta and 13 Jbeta primers. Assay used: immunoSEQ multiplex PCR; TCRdb lists only in-frame clones, some missing. The table includes about 130,000 clones, approximately 70% detected once. Remarks on this clone: The antigen is unknown.

This CDR3 is built from 15 residues. Germline V gene data show CDR1 as WNHNN and CDR2 as SYGVQD (reference sequence). J lost 3 bases, V lost 6 bases, and 6 bases had no gene match. The chain uses TRBV10-1 and TRBJ2-2, with 8 bases aligning to TRBD1. This sequence originates from a human donor in good health. Sequencing was carried out using PBMCs. The CDR3 protein is CASSPRQGHTGELFF. DNA for the CDR3: TGCGCCAGCAGCCCAAGACAGGGGCACACCGGGGAGCTGTTTTTT.